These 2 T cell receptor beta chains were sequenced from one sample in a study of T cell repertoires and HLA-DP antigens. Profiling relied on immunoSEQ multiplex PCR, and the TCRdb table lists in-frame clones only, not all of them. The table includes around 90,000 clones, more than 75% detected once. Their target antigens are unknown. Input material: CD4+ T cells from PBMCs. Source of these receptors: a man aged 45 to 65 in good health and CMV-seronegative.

Here the CDR3 reads CAISDGGNNQPQHF. DNA for the CDR3: TGTGCCATCAGTGATGGGGGGAACAATCAGCCCCAGCATTTT. The rearrangement links TRBV10-3 to TRBJ1-5; TRBD1 is a possible D gene (5 bases). With 3 bases removed from V and 3 bases from J, the gap between germline ends came to 9 bases. Per the germline V gene, CDR1 is ENHRY and CDR2 is SYGVKD. This CDR3 region has 14 residues.

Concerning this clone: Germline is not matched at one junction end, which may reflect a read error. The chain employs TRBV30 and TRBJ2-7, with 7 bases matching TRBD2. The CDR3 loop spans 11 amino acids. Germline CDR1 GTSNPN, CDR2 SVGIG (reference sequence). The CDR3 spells CAGRAGYGQYF. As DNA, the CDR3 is TGTGCCGGGAGGGCCGGTTACGGGCAGTACTTC.